This T cell receptor (beta chain) was recorded in a study of response to subunit inactivated influenza vaccine. One entry per CDR3 protein, called by TCRdb with MiXCR from the RT-PCR reads. The table records about 480,000 distinct CDR3 sequences, under 15% of them present only once. Between the trimmed V and J ends, which lost 0 bases and 5 bases, there was a span of 13 bases. The CDR3 is made up of 15 amino acids. Germline loops: CDR1 GTSNPN, CDR2 SVGIG (reference sequence). This rearrangement joins TRBV30 to TRBJ2-2; either TRBD1 or TRBD2 may fit D (5 bases each). Source: PBMCs from blood, taken roughly 46 days after vaccination. This TCR came from a man aged 50 to 60 who received an inactivated influenza vaccine. The CDR3: CAWSVNGASTGELFF. In DNA, the CDR3 is TGTGCCTGGAGTGTAAACGGGGCGTCAACCGGGGAGCTGTTTTTT.